This entry describes one T cell receptor beta chain. This clone's antigen is unknown. Base qualities are missing; no much larger clone stands one base away. The CDR3 has 14 amino acids, counting the end cysteine and phenylalanine. Only the CDR3 DNA stays, 42 bases, in frame from base 1. From the germline V gene, CDR1 is SGHTA and CDR2 is FQGTGA. V trim: 5 bases; J trim: 5 bases; unmatched bases: 7. The library relied on the immunoSEQ multiplex PCR assay. A mixture of 60 forward primers for TCR Vbeta segments and 13 reverse primers for TCR Jbeta segments was used in the multiplex PCR. Amplification of the CDR3 region of rearranged TCR beta genes was performed with a multiplex PCR assay on genomic DNA. The amplified TCR beta libraries were sequenced on the Illumina HiSeq System as 87-base-pair reads. The study's processing was this. In a later analysis, 80 million or so unique TCR beta chains were counted across the 666 repertoires, and around 11 million of these chains were shared by at least two donors. Raw reads were error-corrected and collapsed into unique sequences by a nearest-neighbor algorithm in which closely related sequences were merged to remove PCR and sequencing errors. To assign V, D and J gene segments, CDR3 sequences were aligned to IMGT reference sequences. For a sequence to be retained, a match of at least six nucleotides was required to both a V gene segment and a J gene segment. Rearrangements were classified as productive when the CDR3 lacked stop codons and remained in frame with V and J, and all other rearrangements were classified as non-productive. CDR3 was defined by IMGT convention, running from the second conserved V-encoded cysteine to the conserved J-encoded phenylalanine. The earlier analysis of about 570 of the donors excluded any sequence lacking an unambiguous match to a single V gene segment. In an earlier analysis of 587 of the donors, V segments were called functional above 56.7% productive rearrangements and were called segregating when the between-donor standard deviation exceeded 5%. A statistical classification framework was built for diagnosing cytomegalovirus status from the catalog of TCR beta chain sequences. V and J gene assignment, in a later analysis, came from comparing TCR nucleotide sequences with IMGT/GENE-DB human TR gene sequences. A later analysis assigned CDR3 sequences and most-parsimonious VDJ recombination scenarios with the TCRdist pipeline. In a later analysis, each TCR beta chain was defined by its CDR3 amino acid sequence together with its V-gene family, and reads lacking a unique V-gene family were excluded. In a later analysis, around 600 highly shared, low-generation-probability nucleotide sequences were removed to address suspected cross-contamination and a sequencing artifact. For each public chain, a later analysis derived a clonal expansion index from normalized ranks of inferred template counts within each repertoire. A later analysis computed generation probabilities with a VDJ recombination model fitted to out-of-frame rearrangements, and checked the results against IGoR. In a later analysis, TCR-TCR, TCR-HLA and TCR-CMV co-occurrence was scored with hypergeometric tests, and a repertoire-size bias correction was applied to TCR pairs. In a later analysis, false discovery rates were estimated by permuting HLA or CMV assignments 20 times. In a later analysis, co-occurring TCRs were grouped using DBSCAN, and TCRdist sequence similarity was added for clustering within HLA-allele-positive subsets. Repertoires with fewer than 30,000 or more than 120,000 public chains, plus five repertoires with anomalous nucleotide sharing, were excluded from co-occurrence clustering. TCRdb re-hosts the immuneACCESS table, in-frame sequences only. Its copies lack some clones; in the studies checked, an unresolved V gene accounts for under half of them, and the cause for the rest is not known. D and trimming come from the DNA, and the V and J calls and clone size come from that table. In this sample the table shows roughly 100,000 clones, 74% of which occur a single time. The biggest ten clones account for more than 2% of the sample.

This entry comes from a study of cytomegalovirus exposure and HLA in healthy donors (dated by TCRdb to the late 2010s). Regarding the complete study: According to an earlier analysis of a few hundred of the donors, 200 million or so T cells yielded 117 million unique TCR beta sequences and about 300 Gb of sequence data. Of the roughly 400 genotyped donors, approximately 80% were placed in the genetic ancestry cluster associated with self-reported Caucasian donors. In a later analysis, previously published TCR beta repertoires from several hundred donors were re-analyzed and high-resolution HLA genotyping was added so that TCR occurrence patterns could be studied. Roughly 5 DR-DQ haplotypes were treated as single units for association and clustering because of strong linkage in the cohort. Across some 400 genotyped donors of the cohort, an average of about 240,000 unique TCR beta nucleotide sequences per donor were sequenced, and 15% to 20% of those sequences were non-productive. Rather than using new phenotypic data, the later analysis identified candidate immune exposures from TCR beta sequences and from how often those sequences occurred across donors. In a later genetic analysis, genome-wide SNP genotypes for about three fifths of the roughly 670 donors were used, and that subset was treated as a discovery cohort. Besides the first cohort of under 700 subjects, a separate validation cohort made up of some 110 different subjects was used. To predict cytomegalovirus infection status, the study combined high-throughput TCR immunosequencing, statistical association of individual TCRs with disease status, and machine learning. The study profiled the T cell repertoires of some 610 subjects by immunosequencing and related them to cytomegalovirus serostatus. The study was designed to test whether signatures of past pathogen exposure could be identified by cataloging public T cell receptors. Donor age, sex, ethnicity and CMV serostatus were collected together with the repertoire data. An early release covering over 500 HLA-typed donors comprised about 300 gigabases of sequencing data and around 85 million unique TCR sequences. Both class I and class II loci were covered by HLA typing, at four-digit resolution. An earlier analysis of approximately 500 of the donors applied high-throughput TCR beta sequencing to assess whether each TCR beta V gene segment acted as functional or pseudogenic. Typing coverage differed by locus: A, B, C, DRB1 and DQB1 were typed in about 629-630 donors, DQA1 in roughly 500, DPA1 in 600 to 610, and DPB1 in just under 490. Every discovery cohort repertoire had been produced on one sequencing platform. Overall study outcomes, separate from this receptor: Most TCR sequences were observed very rarely across donors, whereas some public TCRs were present in many individuals. A later analysis found that TCR association rates varied across HLA loci, with DRB1 alleles showing the most associated TCRs and HLA-C alleles the fewest. Because HLA typing was missing for some donors at each locus, association tests included only the typed subset. A later analysis found that most CMV-associated TCR beta chains appeared HLA-restricted, with HLA associations seemingly driven largely by CMV exposure. A further reported finding was that TCR beta sequences accurately predicted the HLA-A and HLA-B alleles for most subjects in the first cohort. The 87-base-pair reads could not distinguish some IMGT-functional V segments, including TRBV6-2 and TRBV6-3, so those segments were excluded. A later analysis found that HLA-associated TCR beta chains were more clonally expanded and had lower generation probabilities than equally common non-associated chains. Linkage disequilibrium might explain the correlated functional status among segregating V segments, but an unknown experimental factor could not be excluded. The earlier analysis of fewer than 750 of the donors excluded around 17 rarely observed V segments, including chromosome 9 orphons, because counts were too low. An association between a missense DCLRE1C variant and V-gene and J-gene trimming of TCR beta chains was found in a later genetic analysis and replicated in an independent cohort. This cohort had only TCR beta chains sequenced, and the lack of alpha or paired-chain data limited which features could be detected. According to a later genetic analysis, donors in an Asian-associated ancestry cluster had fewer N-insertions in productive TCRs than the approximately 700-donor mean. The authors suggested that the approach could potentially be extended to other disease states and immunological phenotypes. Specific HLA alleles were associated with 15,000 to 20,000 TCR beta sequences at a false discovery rate of 0.05 in a later analysis. The classifier was reported to diagnose cytomegalovirus status with high specificity and sensitivity in both the original cohort and the validation cohort. In an earlier analysis of approximately 590 of the donors, most TCR beta V segments appeared in productive rearrangements about 87% or about 30% of the time, broadly matching IMGT annotations. The only immune exposure information available for the cohort was CMV serostatus. In a later analysis, several top co-occurrence clusters were reported to appear linked to parvovirus B19, influenza, CMV and Epstein-Barr virus. The presence/absence analyses assumed that sequencing depth was roughly uniform across donors, and that assumption may not be true. A cluster of highly shared sequence variants was judged likely to be a technical artifact of the sequencing pipeline. In vitro tests confirmed that three of the cytomegalovirus-associated TCR beta chains recognize cytomegalovirus antigens. Assigning TCR associations to individual alleles was difficult when HLA alleles, especially DR and DQ, strongly co-occurred. The study listed over 150 TCR beta chains as associated with cytomegalovirus.

The cohort was made up of roughly 670 healthy bone marrow donors. Cohort members were all nominally healthy when sampled, although unrecorded immune exposures were likely present. The donor was CMV seropositive and belonged to the group of over 250 seropositive cohort members. Every donor gave a peripheral blood sample, and the peripheral blood mononuclear cells from that sample were used for TCR beta sequencing. The Qiagen DNeasy Blood Extraction Kit was used to extract genomic DNA from the blood cell samples. This clonotype was sampled from a man aged 50 or older in good health and CMV-seropositive. The chain joins TRBV7-3 to TRBJ2-5; the central 8 bases match TRBD1. Sequenced input: PBMCs. The CDR3 amino acid sequence is: CASSQGAGVETQYF. The DNA reads TGTGCCAGCAGCCAGGGGGCTGGGGTGGAGACCCAGTACTTC.